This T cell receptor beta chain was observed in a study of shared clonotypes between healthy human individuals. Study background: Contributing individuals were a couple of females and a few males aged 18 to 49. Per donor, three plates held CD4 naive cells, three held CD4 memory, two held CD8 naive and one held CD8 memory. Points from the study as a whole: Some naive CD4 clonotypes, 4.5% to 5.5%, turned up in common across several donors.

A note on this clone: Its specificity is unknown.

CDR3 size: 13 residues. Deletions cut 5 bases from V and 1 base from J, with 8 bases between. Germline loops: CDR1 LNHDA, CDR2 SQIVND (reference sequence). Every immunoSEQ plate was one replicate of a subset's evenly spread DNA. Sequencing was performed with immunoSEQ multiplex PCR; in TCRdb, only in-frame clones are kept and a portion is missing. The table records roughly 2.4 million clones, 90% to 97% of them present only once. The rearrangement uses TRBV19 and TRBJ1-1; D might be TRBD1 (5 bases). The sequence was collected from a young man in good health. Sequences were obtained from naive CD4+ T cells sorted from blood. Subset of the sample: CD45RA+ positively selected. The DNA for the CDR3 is TGTGCCAGTAGTGAGGGGTGGAACACTGAAGCTTTCTTT. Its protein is CASSEGWNTEAFF.